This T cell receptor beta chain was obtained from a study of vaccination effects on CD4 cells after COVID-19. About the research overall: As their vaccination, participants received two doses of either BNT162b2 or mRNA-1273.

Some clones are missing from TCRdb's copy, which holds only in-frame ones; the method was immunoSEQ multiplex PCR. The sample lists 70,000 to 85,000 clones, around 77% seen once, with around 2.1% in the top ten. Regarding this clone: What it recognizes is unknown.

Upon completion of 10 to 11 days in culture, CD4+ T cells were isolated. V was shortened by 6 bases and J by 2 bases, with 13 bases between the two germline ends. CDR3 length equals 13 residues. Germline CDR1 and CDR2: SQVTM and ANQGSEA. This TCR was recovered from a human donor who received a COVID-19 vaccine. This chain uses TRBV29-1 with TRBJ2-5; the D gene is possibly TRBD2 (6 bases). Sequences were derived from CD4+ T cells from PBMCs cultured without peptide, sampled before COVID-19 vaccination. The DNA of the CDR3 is TGCAGCGTAGTGCGGGGCCCGCAAGAGACCCAGTACTTC. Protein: CSVVRGPQETQYF.